The next 29 T cell receptor beta chains were all read from a single sample in a study of patients and donors after allogeneic stem cell transplantation. TCRdb re-called the RT-PCR reads through MiXCR, storing one row per CDR3 protein. The repertoire holds 57,000 or so distinct CDR3 sequences, with 13% as singletons. The sample comprised blood, either unsorted or a sorted T cell fraction (not recorded which). Receptors originate from a human donor who was either an allogeneic HSCT recipient or a stem cell or donor lymphocyte infusion donor (not recorded which). It is not recorded whose cells these are; they may come from a transplant donor.

This clonotype was counted a few times. CDR3 loop: CASSWGGMGTDTQYF. In DNA, the CDR3 is TGTGCCAGCAGTTGGGGGGGCATGGGCACAGATACGCAGTATTTT. The V and J genes are TRBV27 and TRBJ2-3; D perhaps matches TRBD2 (7 bases). Germline-derived CDR1 and CDR2 are MNHEY and SMNVEV (reference sequence). The CDR3 sequence is 15 residues long. V lost 4 bases and J 1 base, leaving 12 bases between the germline ends.

The V call is TRBV7-6, the J call TRBJ2-5; 10 bases fit TRBD1. The CDR3 runs to 18 residues. V trimming: 1 base; J trimming: 3 bases; junction bases outside the gene matches: 11. Germline V gene lookup returns CDR1 SGHVS and CDR2 FNYEAQ. The CDR3 nucleotides read TGTGCCAGCAGCTTAGATGGGACAGGGGCTCTACTCGAAGAGACCCAGTACTTC. Translation gives CASSLDGTGALLEETQYF. The variable domain in full, with the rest retrieved from reference TRBV7-6 and TRBJ2-5, is GAGVSQSPRYKVTKRGQDVALRCDPISGHVSLYWYRQALGQGPEFLTYFNYEAQQDKSGLPNDRFSAERPEGSISTLTIQRTEQRDSAMYRCASSLDGTGALLEETQYFGPGTRLLVL.

CDR3 protein: CATSRVGRTLTYTGELFF. CDR3 nucleotides: TGTGCCACCAGCAGAGTGGGCAGAACCCTTACTTATACCGGGGAGCTGTTTTTT. The chain has TRBV15 and TRBJ2-2, with D unresolved. The V end lost 1 base, the J end lost 5 bases, and 20 bases lay between the germline ends. Germline CDR1 reads LNHNV; CDR2 reads YYDKDF (reference sequence). The CDR3 length is 18 residues.

This clonotype was picked up many times. The genes are TRBV5-1 and TRBJ1-5; 9 bases map to TRBD1. Looked up from germline, CDR1 is SGHRS and CDR2 is YFSETQ. This CDR3 is 14 amino acids long. With V trimmed by 0 bases and J by 6 bases, 1 base remained unmatched. The CDR3 loop is CASSLEGQGQPQHF. Written as DNA, the CDR3 is TGCGCCAGCAGCTTGGAGGGACAGGGTCAGCCCCAGCATTTT. Looking up the rest from reference TRBV5-1 and TRBJ1-5 gives the full variable domain: KAGVTQTPRYLIKTRGQQVTLSCSPISGHRSVSWYQQTPGQGLQFLFEYFSETQRNKGNFPGRFSGRQFSNSRSEMNVSTLELGDSALYLCASSLEGQGQPQHFGDGTRLSIL.

This chain joins TRBV6-1 and TRBJ1-5; 9 bases are shared with TRBD1. With V trimmed by 11 bases and J by 3 bases, 8 bases remained unmatched. The germline CDR1 and CDR2 sequences are MNHNS and SASEGT. The CDR3 loop spans 14 amino acids. The CDR3: CAGRQGGDNQPQHF. The CDR3 DNA sequence: TGTGCCGGAAGACAGGGGGGCGACAATCAGCCCCAGCATTTT.

This clonotype was detected only a few times. The chain joins TRBV18 to TRBJ2-2; 8 nucleotides line up with TRBD1. The trim removed 1 base at V and 7 bases at J, leaving 14 bases unmatched. The germline V gene encodes CDR1 KGHSH and CDR2 LQKENI. The CDR3 contains 18 residues. The CDR3 DNA follows: TGTGCCAGCTCACCACTTAAAGCCGGGACAGGATTTTACGGGGAGCTGTTTTTT. It specifies CASSPLKAGTGFYGELFF.

This clonotype has ten or more counts. CDR3 amino acids: CASSQGTPNYGYTF. CDR3 bases: TGTGCCAGCAGCCAGGGGACACCTAACTATGGCTACACCTTC. This chain connects TRBV7-8 to TRBJ1-2; weak D call: TRBD1 (6 bases). Trimming removed 5 bases at V and 0 bases at J, with 10 bases between. This CDR3 region has 14 residues. Per the germline V gene, CDR1 is SGHVS and CDR2 is FQNEAQ.

The chain recombines TRBV4-1 with TRBJ2-3, with TRBD2 matching over 8 bases. The CDR3 totals 16 residues. V lost 6 bases, J lost 0 bases, and 8 bases stayed unmatched. CDR1 is MGHRA, CDR2 YSYEKL, per germline. This chain's CDR3 is CASSEGAGVSTDTQYF. For the CDR3, the DNA is TGCGCCAGCAGTGAAGGAGCGGGAGTCAGCACAGATACGCAGTATTTT.

This rearrangement joins TRBV29-1 to TRBJ2-1, with TRBD2 matching over 10 bases. This CDR3 spans 15 amino acids. Germline values: CDR1 SQVTM, CDR2 ANQGSEA. V was clipped by 2 bases and J by 9 bases; unmatched bases: 10. CDR3 DNA: TGCAGCGTTGAAAGTCTAGCGGGAGAGGAGAGTGAGCAGTTCTTC. Its translation: CSVESLAGEESEQFF.

This clonotype was detected many times. The chain carries TRBV19 and TRBJ1-5; D uncertain. Trimming shortened V by 3 bases and J by 6 bases, and 9 bases separated the two germline ends. The CDR3 sequence is 13 residues long. CDR1 and CDR2 (germline): LNHDA, SQIVND (reference sequence). The CDR3 sequence: CASSIGVGQPQHF. DNA of the CDR3: TGTGCCAGTAGTATTGGGGTTGGTCAGCCCCAGCATTTT.

This clonotype was seen ten or more times. The genes are TRBV20-1 and TRBJ1-6; D perhaps matches TRBD1 (5 bases). V dropped 0 bases and J dropped 8 bases, with 14 bases sitting between them. The CDR3 loop spans 15 amino acids. Germline lookup yields CDR1 DFQATT and CDR2 SNEGSKA (reference sequence). CDR3 amino acids: CSARDGERGYSPLHF. CDR3 bases: TGCAGTGCTAGAGATGGGGAAAGGGGATATTCACCCCTCCACTTT.

Comments on this clonotype: A much larger clone lies a single base off, so this may be a read error. This sequence joins TRBV4-2 and TRBJ2-3; 7 bases are shared with TRBD2. This CDR3 contains 14 residues. Germline CDR1 and CDR2: LGHNA and YNFKEQ. The DNA of the CDR3 is TGTGCCAGCAGGGATTCGGCGGGAGTGGGTACGCGGTATTTT. It translates to CASRDSAGVGTRYF.

V gene TRBV7-9 combines with J gene TRBJ1-1, with 7 bases identical to TRBD1. CDR1 SEHNR and CDR2 FQNEAQ come from the germline V gene (reference sequence). The V segment lost 2 bases and the J segment 1 base; nucleotides outside the gene matches: 7. The CDR3 length is 16 residues. The CDR3 bases are TGTGCCAGCAGCTTAAGGGGACAGCTCCCGAACACTGAAGCTTTCTTT. Translation: CASSLRGQLPNTEAFF.

This clonotype was detected ten times or more. The chain uses TRBV15 and TRBJ1-4; D remains unclear. Trimming removed 6 bases at V and 8 bases at J, with 13 bases between. This CDR3 is 13 amino acids long. Germline loops: CDR1 LNHNV, CDR2 YYDKDF (reference sequence). CDR3 loop: CATSFPYMEKLFF. The CDR3 region has the DNA TGTGCCACCAGTTTCCCTTACATGGAAAAACTGTTTTTT.

This clonotype was counted between two and nine times. This chain links TRBV20-1 with TRBJ2-1; unclear D gene. Germline values: CDR1 DFQATT, CDR2 SNEGSKA (reference sequence). Trimming removed 3 bases at V and 4 bases at J, with 7 bases between. The CDR3 runs to 12 residues. CDR3 sequence: CSASGIYNEQFF. As DNA, the CDR3 is TGCAGTGCTAGCGGTATATACAATGAGCAGTTCTTC.

This clonotype was observed a few times. The chain carries TRBV14 and TRBJ2-7; 8 nucleotides agree with TRBD2. Germline lookup yields CDR1 SGHDN and CDR2 FVKESK. The CDR3 totals 17 residues. V dropped 0 bases and J dropped 5; count of bases not matched to a gene: 12. CDR3 loop: CASSQEVSAGGPDEQYF. CDR3 nucleotide sequence: TGTGCCAGCAGCCAAGAGGTTTCCGCGGGAGGTCCCGACGAGCAGTACTTC.

This clonotype was detected ten times or more. This sequence joins TRBV13 and TRBJ2-6; no firm D call. V was cut by 7 bases and J by 0 bases, with 4 bases left in between. The length of the CDR3 is 13 residues. CDR1 PRHDT and CDR2 FYEKMQ come from the germline V gene (reference sequence). DNA of the CDR3: TGTGCCAGCAAAATCTCTGGGGCCAACGTCCTGACTTTC. Amino acid sequence: CASKISGANVLTF.

Details on this clonotype: Likely a read error: the CDR3 ends without its conserved phenylalanine or tryptophan. The genes are TRBV20-1 and TRBJ2-1, with unresolved D. The CDR3 extends over 14 amino acids. Between the trimmed V and J ends, which lost 2 bases and 4 bases, there was a span of 12 bases. The germline V gene has CDR1 DFQATT and CDR2 SNEGSKA (reference sequence). CDR3 coding DNA: TGCAGTGCTAGAACGGAAGGTTCTTACAATGAGCAGTTCTGC. Translated, it gives CSARTEGSYNEQFC.

The gene calls are TRBV29-1 and TRBJ2-7, with D unresolved. Germline V CDR1 and CDR2: SQVTM, ANQGSEA. This CDR3 is 13 amino acids long. V was shortened by 1 base and J by 4 bases, with 11 bases between the two germline ends. Written as DNA, the CDR3 is TGCAGCGTTGAAGGGGTATATGAGTACGAGCAGTACTTC. This encodes CSVEGVYEYEQYF.

The CDR3: CASSQDLSSNEQFF. CDR3 DNA sequence: TGTGCCAGCAGCCAAGATCTAAGCTCCAATGAGCAGTTCTTC. The chain combines TRBV14 with TRBJ2-1; D gene unclear. The CDR3 totals 14 residues. Germline V gene sequence: CDR1 SGHDN, CDR2 FVKESK. With 0 bases removed from V and 6 bases from J, the gap between germline ends came to 9 bases.

V is TRBV9 and J is TRBJ2-3; 12 bases are a match to TRBD2. This CDR3 contains 16 residues. V trimming: 3 bases; J trimming: 2 bases; junction bases outside the gene matches: 4. Germline V gene lookup returns CDR1 SGDLS and CDR2 YYNGEE. This CDR3 is CASSGTSGIYTDTQYF. The CDR3 DNA is TGTGCCAGCAGCGGGACTAGCGGGATTTACACAGATACGCAGTATTTT.

This clonotype was seen repeatedly, ten times or more. The rearrangement joins TRBV6-5 to TRBJ2-7; D remains ambiguous. Germline CDR1 MNHEY, CDR2 SVGAGI. This CDR3 spans 11 amino acids. V lost 5 bases and J lost 3, with 5 bases in between. CDR3 in DNA: TGTGCCAGCAGTGCCCTCTACGAGCAGTACTTC. Its protein is CASSALYEQYF.

The chain is built from TRBV27 and TRBJ2-3; 14 nucleotides match TRBD2. This CDR3 is 15 amino acids long. Germline V lookup: CDR1 MNHEY, CDR2 SMNVEV (reference sequence). V dropped 6 bases and J dropped 6; count of bases not matched to a gene: 5. This CDR3 reads CASSSGTSGSDTQYF. In DNA form, the CDR3 reads TGTGCCAGCAGCTCCGGGACTAGCGGGAGCGATACGCAGTATTTT.

The table lists this clonotype with many counts. This chain uses TRBV7-2 with TRBJ1-2; 9 nucleotides line up with TRBD1. From germline, CDR1 is SGHTA and CDR2 FQGNSA. The CDR3 contains 14 residues. J gave up 5 bases and V 4 bases, and 5 bases lay outside the gene matches. CDR3 amino acids: CASSSGTGKYGYTF. CDR3 in DNA: TGTGCCAGCAGCTCGGGGACAGGGAAGTATGGCTACACCTTC.

At least ten counts were recorded for this clonotype. The J gene is TRBJ1-4, the V gene TRBV12-3 or TRBV12-4, with TRBD1 identical over 7 bases. The CDR3 totals 17 residues. V lost 5 bases to trimming and J lost 0 bases; unmatched junction nucleotides: 9. The CDR3 loop reads CASSMGQKLATNEKLFF. As DNA, the CDR3 is TGTGCCAGCAGTATGGGACAGAAACTCGCAACTAATGAAAAACTGTTTTTT.

This clonotype was seen at least ten times. This rearrangement joins TRBV30 to TRBJ1-1; no reliable D call. Germline V gene sequence: CDR1 GTSNPN, CDR2 SVGIG (reference sequence). The CDR3 is 11 amino acids. V dropped 5 bases and J dropped 5 bases, with 9 bases sitting between them. The CDR3 DNA follows: TGTGCCTGGGTCCTGGGGACTGAAGCTTTCTTT. This encodes CAWVLGTEAFF.

This clonotype was counted between two and nine times. The chain is built from TRBV5-5 and TRBJ2-3; 8 positions match TRBD2. The length of the CDR3 is 15 residues. The germline V gene has CDR1 SGHKS and CDR2 YYEKEE (reference sequence). With 2 bases clipped from V and 5 bases from J, the junction kept 7 bases outside the gene matches. CDR3: CASSFEIAGRDTQYF. DNA for the CDR3: TGTGCCAGCAGCTTCGAGATAGCGGGAAGAGATACGCAGTATTTT.

A few counts support this clonotype. The V and J genes are TRBV5-6 and TRBJ1-1; the D gene is possibly TRBD1 (6 bases). With 6 bases removed from V and 0 bases from J, the gap between germline ends came to 12 bases. Germline assignment: CDR1 SGHDT and CDR2 YYEEEE. This CDR3 is built from 14 residues. The CDR3 DNA is TGTGCCAGCACAACAGGGTTTATGAACACTGAAGCTTTCTTT. It specifies CASTTGFMNTEAFF.

This clonotype has just a few counts. The chain has TRBV11-1 and TRBJ2-7; 11 bases fit TRBD2. Germline V lookup: CDR1 SGHAT, CDR2 FQDESV (reference sequence). V was clipped by 2 bases and J by 3 bases; unmatched bases: 6. The CDR3 runs to 16 residues. The CDR3 DNA follows: TGTGCCAGCAGCTTATCCGGGACTAGCGGCTTCTACGAGCAGTACTTC. This encodes CASSLSGTSGFYEQYF.